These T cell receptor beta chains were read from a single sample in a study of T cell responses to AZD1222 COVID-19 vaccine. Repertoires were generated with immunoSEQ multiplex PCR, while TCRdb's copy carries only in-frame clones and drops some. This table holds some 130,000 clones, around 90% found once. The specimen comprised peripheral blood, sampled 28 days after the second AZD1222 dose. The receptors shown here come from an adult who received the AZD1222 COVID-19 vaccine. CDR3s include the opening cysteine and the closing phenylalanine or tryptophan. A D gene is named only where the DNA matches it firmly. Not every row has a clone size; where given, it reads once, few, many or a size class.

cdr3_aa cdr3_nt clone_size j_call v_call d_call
CASTGNDAGKETQYF TGTGCCAGCACCGGTAATGATGCGGGAAAAGAGACCCAGTACTTC once TRBJ2-5 TRBV5-4 -
CSVEATKNTEAFF TGCAGCGTTGAGGCCACCAAGAACACTGAAGCTTTCTTT - TRBJ1-1 TRBV29-1 -
CASSPWAGYNEQFF TGCGCCAGCAGCCCCTGGGCGGGGTACAATGAGCAGTTCTTC - TRBJ2-1 TRBV5-1 -
CASGKIQPQHF TGTGCCAGTGGCAAAATTCAGCCCCAGCATTTT - TRBJ1-5 TRBV28 -
CASSFLYEQYF TGTGCCAGCAGTTTCCTCTACGAGCAGTACTTC - TRBJ2-7 TRBV12-3/TRBV12-4 -
CASSDQGEDQPQHF TGCGCCAGCAGTGATCAAGGGGAGGATCAGCCCCAGCATTTT - TRBJ1-5 TRBV10-2 -
CASSPGAGGTYEQFF TGTGCCAGCAGCCCAGGCGCGGGAGGGACCTATGAGCAGTTCTTC - TRBJ2-1 TRBV4-2 TRBD2
CASSLDNSGTIYF TGTGCCAGCAGCTTAGATAATAGCGGCACCATATATTTT few TRBJ1-3 TRBV7-8 -
CAWSVPVVSPLHF TGTGCCTGGAGTGTTCCCGTAGTTTCACCCCTCCACTTT - TRBJ1-6 TRBV30 -
CASRLVIGYNEQFF TGTGCCAGCAGGCTCGTTATAGGGTACAATGAGCAGTTCTTC - TRBJ2-1 TRBV28 -
CASSFDRGGFNEQFF TGTGCCAGCAGTTTCGACAGGGGTGGCTTCAATGAGCAGTTCTTC - TRBJ2-1 TRBV6-6 TRBD1